Given below is one T cell receptor (beta chain) in context. The PCR employed 60 Vbeta primers together with 13 Jbeta primers. The repertoire was sequenced with immunoSEQ multiplex PCR; TCRdb's copy has only in-frame clones and lacks some. The table shows around 150,000 clones, with around 82% occurring only once. This record comes from a study of cytomegalovirus exposure and HLA in healthy donors. The CDR3 spans 13 residues. The ends lost 2 bases at V and 4 bases at J; junction bases unmatched: 4. CDR1 and CDR2 (germline): GTSNPN, SVGIG (reference sequence). This receptor was taken from a man in his forties or fifties in good health and CMV-seronegative. The sample taken for sequencing was PBMCs. The chain recombines TRBV30 with TRBJ2-5, with TRBD2 identical over 7 bases. CDR3 residues: CAWSPWGGETQYF. CDR3 DNA sequence: TGTGCCTGGAGTCCCTGGGGGGGAGAGACCCAGTACTTC.